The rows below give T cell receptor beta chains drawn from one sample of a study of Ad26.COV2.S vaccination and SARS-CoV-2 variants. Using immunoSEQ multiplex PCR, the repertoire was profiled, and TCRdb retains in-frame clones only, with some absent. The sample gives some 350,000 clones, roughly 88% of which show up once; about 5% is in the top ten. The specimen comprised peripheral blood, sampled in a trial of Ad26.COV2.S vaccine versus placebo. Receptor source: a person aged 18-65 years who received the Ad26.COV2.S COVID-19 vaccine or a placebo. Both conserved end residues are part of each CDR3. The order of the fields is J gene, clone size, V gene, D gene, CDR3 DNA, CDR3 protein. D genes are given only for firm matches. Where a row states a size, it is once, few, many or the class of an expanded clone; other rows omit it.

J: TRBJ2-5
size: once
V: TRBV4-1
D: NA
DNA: TGCGCCAGCAGCCAAGAGGGATTTGGGGTCCAAGAGACCCAGTACTTC
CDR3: CASSQEGFGVQETQYF

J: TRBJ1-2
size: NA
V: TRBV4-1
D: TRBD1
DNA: TGCGCCAGCAGCCAGAGGACAGGGACCAGCTCGGGCTACACCTTC
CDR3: CASSQRTGTSSGYTF

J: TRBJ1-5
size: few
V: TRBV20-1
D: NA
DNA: TGCAGTGCTAGTTTTCGAGGCGATAGCAATCAGCCCCAGCATTTT
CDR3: CSASFRGDSNQPQHF

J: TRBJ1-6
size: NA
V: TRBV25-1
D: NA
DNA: TGTGCCAGCAGTGAAAGGAGTGGGTCCTATAATTCACCCCTCCACTTT
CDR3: CASSERSGSYNSPLHF

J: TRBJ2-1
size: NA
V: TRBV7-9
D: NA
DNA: TGTGCCAGCAGCTTAGCGGACGTCAATGAGCAGTTCTTC
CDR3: CASSLADVNEQFF

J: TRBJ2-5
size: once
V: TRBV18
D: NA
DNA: TGTGCCAGCTCACCCAGCAGACAAGAGACCCAGTACTTC
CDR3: CASSPSRQETQYF

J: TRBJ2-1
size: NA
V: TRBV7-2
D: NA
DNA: TGTGCCAGCAGCTTAGTACATGAACCTAAACGGCCCTCCGAGTTCTTC
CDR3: CASSLVHEPKRPSEFF

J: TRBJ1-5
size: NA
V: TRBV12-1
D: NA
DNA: TGTGCCAGCAGCACTCGACAGGGGGCGGGTCAGCCCCAGCATTTT
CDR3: CASSTRQGAGQPQHF

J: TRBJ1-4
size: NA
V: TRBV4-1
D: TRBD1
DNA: TGCGCCAGCAGCCAAGGAGCCAGGGGGAGTGAAAAACTGTTTTTT
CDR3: CASSQGARGSEKLFF

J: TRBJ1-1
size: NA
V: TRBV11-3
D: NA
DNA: TGTGCCAGCAGCTTAGACTTTGACAGGGAAGCTTTCTTT
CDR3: CASSLDFDREAFF

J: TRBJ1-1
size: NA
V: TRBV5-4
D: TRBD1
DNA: TGTGCCAGCAACCATCAGGGGGGGAAAACTGAAGCTTTCTTT
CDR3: CASNHQGGKTEAFF

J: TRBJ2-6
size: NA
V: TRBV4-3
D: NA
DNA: TGCGCCAGCAGCCAAGCCTCCCCAAAAACCTCTGGGGCCAACGTCCTGACTTTC
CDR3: CASSQASPKTSGANVLTF

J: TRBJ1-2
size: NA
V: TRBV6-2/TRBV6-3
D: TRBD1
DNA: TGTGCCAGCAGTAAACCGACAGGGAACTATGGCTACACCTTC
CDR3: CASSKPTGNYGYTF

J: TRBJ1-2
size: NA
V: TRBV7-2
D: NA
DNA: TGTGCCAGCAGCTTAGTGCAGGTACCCTATGGCTACACCTTC
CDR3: CASSLVQVPYGYTF

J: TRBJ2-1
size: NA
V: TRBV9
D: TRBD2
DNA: TGTGCCAGCAGCGTAGTAGCGGGGGGGTTCAATGAGCAGTTCTTC
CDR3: CASSVVAGGFNEQFF

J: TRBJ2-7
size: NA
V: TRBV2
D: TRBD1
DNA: TGTGCCAGCACCCCCGGACAGGGGGCGTACGAGCAGTACTTC
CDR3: CASTPGQGAYEQYF

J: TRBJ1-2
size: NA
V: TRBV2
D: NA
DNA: TGTGCCAGCAGTGGGGGGGCAGCCTATGGCTACACCTTC
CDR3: CASSGGAAYGYTF

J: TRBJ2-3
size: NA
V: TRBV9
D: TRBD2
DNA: TGTGCCAGCAGCTTCCGGGGGGGCACAGATACGCAGTATTTT
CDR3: CASSFRGGTDTQYF

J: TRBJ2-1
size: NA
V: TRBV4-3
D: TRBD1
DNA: TGCGCCAGCAGCCCCACTGGGGCCGGGACAGGGCGTCCCTGGCAGTTCTTC
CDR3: CASSPTGAGTGRPWQFF

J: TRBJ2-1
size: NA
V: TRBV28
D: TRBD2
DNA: TGTGCCAGCAGTTTTAGGCTAGCGGCAGCCTACAATGAGCAGTTCTTC
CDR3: CASSFRLAAAYNEQFF

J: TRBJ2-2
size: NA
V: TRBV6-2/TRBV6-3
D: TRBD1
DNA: TGTGCCAGCAGTTACTTCCCGCAGGGGGCGGACGGGGAGCTGTTTTTT
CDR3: CASSYFPQGADGELFF

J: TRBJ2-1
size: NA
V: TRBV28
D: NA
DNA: TGTGCCAGCAGTTCGACTCTCTTCAATGAGCAGTTCTTC
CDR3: CASSSTLFNEQFF

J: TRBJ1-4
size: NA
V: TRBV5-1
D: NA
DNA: TGCGCCAGCAGCTTGGGACAAAATGAAAAACTGTTTTTT
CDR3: CASSLGQNEKLFF

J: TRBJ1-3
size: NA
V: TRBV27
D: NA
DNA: TGTGCCAGCAGTTTGCTGGGGGGCCTCTCTGGAAACACCATATATTTT
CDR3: CASSLLGGLSGNTIYF

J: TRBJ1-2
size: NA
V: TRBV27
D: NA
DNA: TGTGCCAGCAGTTTGGGGGGGGCAGCCGGTCAGGGCTACACCTTC
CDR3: CASSLGGAAGQGYTF

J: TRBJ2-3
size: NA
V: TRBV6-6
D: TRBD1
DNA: TGTGCCAGCAGCCATACTCAGGGGGAAGGCACAGATACGCAGTATTTT
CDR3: CASSHTQGEGTDTQYF

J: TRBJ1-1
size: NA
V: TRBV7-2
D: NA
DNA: TGTGCCAGCAGCCGTACAGGTTTTAAGGAAGCTTTCTTT
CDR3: CASSRTGFKEAFF

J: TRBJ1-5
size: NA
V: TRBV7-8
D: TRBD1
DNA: TGTGCCAGCAGTACAGCCGGGACAGGGAAAGATCAGCCCCAGCATTTT
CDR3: CASSTAGTGKDQPQHF

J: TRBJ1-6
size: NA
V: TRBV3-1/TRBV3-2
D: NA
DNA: TGTGCCAGCAGCCAAGAGACGATCTATAATTCACCCCTCCACTTT
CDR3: CASSQETIYNSPLHF

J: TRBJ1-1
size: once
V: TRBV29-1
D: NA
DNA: TGCAGCGTTCCAAACGGATTACCGAACACTGAAGCTTTCTTT
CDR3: CSVPNGLPNTEAFF

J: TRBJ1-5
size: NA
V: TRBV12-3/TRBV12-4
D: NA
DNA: TGTGCCAGCAGTGATTCAGGAACTCAGCCCCAGCATTTT
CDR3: CASSDSGTQPQHF

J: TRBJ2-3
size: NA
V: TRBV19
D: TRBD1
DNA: TGTGCCACCAAGACAGGGCCCCCCGCAGATACGCAGTATTTT
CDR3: CATKTGPPADTQYF

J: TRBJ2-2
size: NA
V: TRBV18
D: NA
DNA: TGTGCCAGCTCACCTCTTGGCAGGGGTACTAAGTTACAACTTCTCACCGGGGAGCTGTTTTTT
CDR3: CASSPLGRGTKLQLLTGELFF

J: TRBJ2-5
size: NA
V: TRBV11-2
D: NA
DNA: TGTGCCAGCAGCTTAGTATCGGCTGCGGAGACCCAGTACTTC
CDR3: CASSLVSAAETQYF

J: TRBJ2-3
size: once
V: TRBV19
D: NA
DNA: NA
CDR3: CASSDKAVLRDTQYF

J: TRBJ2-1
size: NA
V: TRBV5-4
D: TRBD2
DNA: TGTGCCAGCAACGATAGAGAATGGACTAGCGGGAATGAGCAGTTCTTC
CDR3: CASNDREWTSGNEQFF

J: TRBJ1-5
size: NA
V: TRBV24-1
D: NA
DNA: TGTGCCACCAGTGAAGATAAGGGGACAAGCAATCAGCCCCAGCATTTT
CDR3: CATSEDKGTSNQPQHF